This TCR beta chain was captured by sequencing in a study of HIV-infected patients and healthy controls. Across the study: CD8 counts did not change consistently during early therapy; the CD4:CD8 ratio climbed slightly.

Germline V gives CDR1 SGHAT, CDR2 FQDESV (reference sequence). Between the trimmed V and J ends, which lost 3 bases and 5 bases, there was a span of 16 bases. The CDR3 totals 15 residues. Alpha and beta constant-region primers primed reverse transcription of 500 to 550 ng RNA. Alpha and beta chain libraries were made separately by chain-specific third strand synthesis with multiplexing indices. All rearrangements within a chain used one primer pair; cDNA molecules carried barcodes. One entry per CDR3 protein results from TCRdb running MiXCR on the 5' RACE reads. The profile covers about 3,800 distinct CDR3 sequences, with about 8.5% appearing a single time and about 18% taken by the ten largest. Follow-up blood was drawn about 14 weeks, roughly three months, after antiretroviral therapy began. All unsorted peripheral T cells were captured because whole blood was used without fractionation. An approximately 2.5 ml peripheral blood sample was taken for RNA.

By share, this clonotype counts as medium-sized. V gene TRBV11-1 combines with J gene TRBJ1-1, with D unclear. Source: blood, taken during antiretroviral therapy. The TCR was taken from an adult with HIV infection. The CDR3 sequence is CASSLDPGRDTEAFF. CDR3 DNA: TGTGCCAGCAGCTTGGATCCGGGGAGGGATACTGAAGCTTTCTTT.